The 19 T cell receptor beta chains listed next were all sequenced from one sample in a study of T cell responses to AZD1222 COVID-19 vaccine. This table comes from immunoSEQ multiplex PCR, and its TCRdb copy is limited to in-frame clones, with some not included. Of 150,000 to 200,000 clones in the sample, about 92% are singletons; the top ten hold around 2.3%. This sample comprised peripheral blood, obtained on day 0 of AZD1222 vaccination. These receptors were taken from an adult in good health.

The rearrangement links TRBV12-3 or TRBV12-4 to TRBJ1-1; D gene ambiguous. Trimming stripped 2 bases from V and 3 bases from J, with 7 bases between. The length of the CDR3 is 13 residues. The CDR3 loop reads CASSLREDTEAFF. In nucleotides, the CDR3 is TGTGCCAGCAGTTTAAGGGAGGACACTGAAGCTTTCTTT.

A single count supports this clone. The chain employs TRBV5-1 and TRBJ2-1; D remains ambiguous. Germline-derived CDR1 and CDR2 are SGHRS and YFSETQ. The CDR3 has 15 amino acids. V dropped 0 bases and J dropped 2 bases, with 9 bases sitting between them. The CDR3 nucleotides are TGCGCCAGCAGCTTGGAGGCCGGCACCTACAATGAGCAGTTCTTC. Protein product: CASSLEAGTYNEQFF.

This chain uses TRBV18 with TRBJ2-7; 10 bases line up with TRBD1. Germline CDR1 KGHSH, CDR2 LQKENI. The CDR3 is 16 amino acids. The ends lost 3 bases at V and 7 bases at J; junction bases unmatched: 12. In DNA form, the CDR3 reads TGTGCCAGCTCACCGTCCACCGGGACAGGGGTTAGGGAGCAGTACTTC. Its translation is CASSPSTGTGVREQYF.

This chain links TRBV7-8 with TRBJ2-7; D is unclear. This CDR3 contains 12 residues. The ends were cut back, 6 bases at V and 4 bases at J, with 10 bases in the middle. CDR1 is SGHVS, CDR2 FQNEAQ, per germline. Written as DNA, the CDR3 is TGTGCCAGCAGTCGACAAAGTTACGAGCAGTACTTC. This translates into CASSRQSYEQYF.

In this sample, this clone turned up once. J is TRBJ2-7 and V is TRBV11-3; perhaps D is TRBD1 or TRBD2 (6 bases each). Trimming took off 2 bases at V and 2 bases at J, with 10 bases between the two ends. In germline, CDR1 is SGHNT, CDR2 YENEEA. CDR3 length: 14 amino acids. CDR3 DNA sequence: TGTGCCAGCAGCTTACAAGGGGGGACCTACGAGCAGTACTTC. It codes for CASSLQGGTYEQYF.

V usage is TRBV11-3 and J usage is TRBJ2-3; D gene ambiguous. The ends were cut back, 5 bases at V and 6 bases at J, with 9 bases in the middle. The germline CDR1 and CDR2 sequences are SGHNT and YENEEA. This CDR3 spans 12 amino acids. The CDR3 region is CASSASRDTQYF. CDR3 nucleotide sequence: TGTGCCAGCAGCGCCTCTAGGGATACGCAGTATTTT. Full variable domain (outside the CDR3, taken from reference TRBV11-3 and TRBJ2-3): EAGVVQSPRYKIIEKKQPVAFWCNPISGHNTLYWYLQNLGQGPELLIRYENEEAVDDSQLPKDRFSAERLKGVDSTLKIQPAELGDSAVYLCASSASRDTQYFGPGTRLTVL.

The chain couples TRBV19 to TRBJ1-1; D perhaps matches TRBD1 (5 bases). From germline, CDR1 is LNHDA and CDR2 SQIVND (reference sequence). The CDR3 runs to 12 residues. The germline V and J ends were trimmed by 3 bases and 7 bases, with 9 bases remaining between them. CDR3 loop: CASSIGGFEAFF. As DNA, the CDR3 is TGTGCCAGTAGTATCGGGGGGTTTGAAGCTTTCTTT.

V usage is TRBV7-9 and J usage is TRBJ1-2; D gene uncertain. Per the germline V gene, CDR1 is SEHNR and CDR2 is FQNEAQ (reference sequence). This CDR3 has 14 amino acids. The V gene lost 5 bases and the J gene lost 1 base, with 11 bases spanning the gap. The CDR3 here is CASSGVALNYGYTF. The CDR3 region has the DNA TGTGCCAGCAGCGGCGTGGCTCTTAACTATGGCTACACCTTC.

The chain uses TRBV6-6 and TRBJ1-5; the D is unclear. The CDR3 has 13 residues. Trimming left V 6 bases short and J 10 bases short, with 16 bases between. The germline CDR1 and CDR2 sequences are MNHNY and SVGAGI (reference sequence). In nucleotides, the CDR3 is TGTGCCAGCAGCCTACATGGGATAGAACCCCAGCATTTT. This translates into CASSLHGIEPQHF.

The V gene is TRBV11-1, the J gene TRBJ2-7; 10 bases match TRBD2. The CDR3 extends over 15 amino acids. The J segment lost 2 bases and the V segment lost 5 bases, leaving 6 bases of the junction unmatched. Germline CDR1 SGHAT, CDR2 FQDESV (reference sequence). The CDR3 region is CASSPAAGGPYEQYF. CDR3 coding DNA: TGTGCCAGCAGCCCAGCAGCGGGGGGGCCCTACGAGCAGTACTTC.

Worth noting for this clone: The same CDR3 can be traced to other DNA sequences in this sample. The chain carries TRBV18 and TRBJ1-5; 9 bases match TRBD1. The CDR3 sequence is 15 residues long. In germline, CDR1 is KGHSH, CDR2 LQKENI. V dropped 2 bases and J dropped 3; count of bases not matched to a gene: 2. CDR3 amino acids: CASSPRQGDNQPQHF. CDR3 in DNA: TGTGCCAGCTCACCAAGACAGGGGGACAATCAGCCCCAGCATTTT.

The CDR3 nucleotides are TGTGCCAGTAGTATAACTTTGGGGACACCCATAAACAATGAGCAGTTCTTC. Its translation: CASSITLGTPINNEQFF. The chain carries TRBV19 and TRBJ2-1; maybe TRBD1 (6 bases). Between the trimmed V and J ends, which lost 2 bases and 5 bases, there was a span of 19 bases. The CDR3 has 17 amino acids. Germline V CDR1 and CDR2: LNHDA, SQIVND (reference sequence).

This clone has a single count. The rearrangement uses TRBV14 and TRBJ2-7, with TRBD1 identical over 10 bases. The junction had 5 bases not matched to a gene; V was cut back by 9 bases and J by 3 bases. Germline V gene sequence: CDR1 SGHDN, CDR2 FVKESK. The CDR3 extends over 13 amino acids. The CDR3 DNA sequence: TGTGCCAGAATGGGACAGGGGCTCTACGAGCAGTACTTC. Translated: CARMGQGLYEQYF.

The V call is TRBV2, the J call TRBJ2-1; 8 bases match TRBD2. There are 18 residues in the CDR3. Trimming at V came to 0 bases and at J to 4 bases, leaving 11 bases not matched to a gene. Germline CDR1 reads SNHLY; CDR2 reads FYNNEI. CDR3 loop: CASSEALLGSGAYNEQFF. CDR3 DNA sequence: TGTGCCAGCAGTGAAGCGCTTCTGGGTAGCGGGGCGTACAATGAGCAGTTCTTC.

The chain combines TRBV14 with TRBJ2-1, with D perhaps TRBD2 (5 bases). The length of the CDR3 is 11 residues. Trimming removed 4 bases from V and 8 bases from J, with 6 bases in between. Germline V gives CDR1 SGHDN, CDR2 FVKESK. The DNA of the CDR3 is TGTGCCAGCAGCCTGGGAGATGAGCAGTTCTTC. Protein: CASSLGDEQFF.

J is TRBJ1-2 and V is TRBV28, with a possible D match to TRBD1 (6 bases). V was trimmed by 2 bases and J by 8 bases, leaving 15 bases between them. CDR1 and CDR2 (germline): MDHEN, SYDVKM. CDR3 size: 14 residues. The CDR3 DNA reads TGTGCCAGCAGTTTAGGACTAGGGGGTGGAGGCTACACCTTC. It specifies CASSLGLGGGGYTF.

J is TRBJ2-6 and V is TRBV2; D unclear. Trimming pared 1 base from V and 4 bases from J, leaving 8 bases between. Germline CDR1 reads SNHLY; CDR2 reads FYNNEI. This CDR3 has 15 amino acids. The DNA for the CDR3 is TGTGCCAGCAGTGAAGTGCAGGCCGGGGCCAACGTCCTGACTTTC. This gives the protein CASSEVQAGANVLTF.

V gene TRBV18 combines with J gene TRBJ1-3; D call uncertain. Per the germline V gene, CDR1 is KGHSH and CDR2 is LQKENI. V shed 4 bases and J shed 2 bases, with 12 bases lying between them. This CDR3 is built from 15 residues. CDR3: CASSRTVEPGNTIYF. CDR3 nucleotide sequence: TGTGCCAGCTCACGAACTGTGGAGCCTGGAAACACCATATATTTT.

The rearrangement joins TRBV28 to TRBJ1-3; D possibly corresponds to TRBD1 (6 bases). The germline V gene has CDR1 MDHEN and CDR2 SYDVKM. This CDR3 has 13 amino acids. For the CDR3, the DNA is TGTGGGGTCGGGGGCGACTCTGGAAACACCATATATTTT. The encoded protein is CGVGGDSGNTIYF.